This T cell receptor beta chain was retrieved from a study of Ad26.COV2.S vaccination and SARS-CoV-2 variants. Concerning this clone: Its antigen is not identified.

Study-level results: Non-spike TCR breadth showed similarity between vaccine and placebo recipients. TCR breadth and depth estimates may have understated total T cell responses.

The germline V and J ends were trimmed by 6 bases and 10 bases, with 10 bases remaining between them. The CDR3 has 11 residues. Sequenced by immunoSEQ multiplex PCR; TCRdb stores in-frame clones only, minus some. Of approximately 340,000 clones in the sample, around 92% were seen once. The sequencing here drew on peripheral blood, taken after recovery from COVID-19. The chain links TRBV12-3 or TRBV12-4 to TRBJ2-1, with D tentatively TRBD2 (6 bases). The clonotype comes from a human donor who had recovered from COVID-19. The CDR3 sequence: CASSGGIEQFF. Written as DNA, the CDR3 is TGTGCCAGCAGCGGGGGTATAGAGCAGTTCTTC.